Presented here are 9 T cell receptor beta chains from one specimen sequenced in a study of type 1 and type 2 diabetes patients. PCR was run on genomic DNA. The TCR beta CDR3 region was amplified using 30 forward and 13 reverse primers. TCRdb reanalysed the multiplex PCR reads using MiXCR and keeps one entry per CDR3 protein. The data show fewer than 350,000 distinct CDR3 sequences, more than 40% seen once. Sequencing was done on a sample of peripheral blood mononuclear cells (PBMCs). These TCRs come from a young man with type 2 diabetes.

This chain connects TRBV20-1 to TRBJ2-1, with 8 bases lining up with TRBD2. Germline V lookup: CDR1 DFQATT, CDR2 SNEGSKA (reference sequence). The junction had 11 bases not matched to a gene; V was cut back by 4 bases and J by 15 bases. This CDR3 has 12 amino acids. CDR3 bases: TGCAGTGCTATACTTGGTAGCGGGACGGGGTTCTTC. It yields the protein CSAILGSGTGFF.

The rearrangement joins TRBV19 to TRBJ2-1, with 10 positions matching TRBD2. This CDR3 has 17 amino acids. The V segment lost 5 bases and the J segment 4 bases; nucleotides outside the gene matches: 11. The germline CDR1 and CDR2 sequences are LNHDA and SQIVND (reference sequence). CDR3 residues: CASSSTSGNSRYNEQFF. CDR3 in DNA: TGTGCCAGTAGTTCAACTAGCGGGAATTCAAGGTACAATGAGCAGTTCTTC. Full variable domain (outside the CDR3, taken from reference TRBV19 and TRBJ2-1): DGGITQSPKYLFRKEGQNVTLSCEQNLNHDAMYWYRQDPGQGLRLIYYSQIVNDFQKGDIAEGYSVSREKKESFPLTVTSAQKNPTAFYLCASSSTSGNSRYNEQFFGPGTRLTVL.

The chain carries TRBV10-1 and TRBJ2-3, with D perhaps TRBD1 (5 bases). The germline V gene has CDR1 WNHNN and CDR2 SYGVQD (reference sequence). There are 13 residues in the CDR3. V lost 3 bases to trimming and J lost 6 bases, with 10 bases between them. Here the CDR3 DNA reads TGCGCCAGCAGTGACAAGGGGCGCGATACGCAGTATTTT. As protein: CASSDKGRDTQYF.

This clonotype was counted only a few times. This rearrangement joins TRBV7-6 to TRBJ2-5; TRBD2 matches 9 bases. CDR1 SGHVS and CDR2 FNYEAQ come from the germline V gene. The CDR3 has 18 residues. Trimming took 1 base from V and 1 from J; bases not matched to a gene: 10. The CDR3 is CASSLGPSGTRPQETQYF. The CDR3 nucleotides are TGTGCCAGCAGCTTAGGGCCTAGCGGGACAAGACCCCAAGAGACCCAGTACTTC. Full variable domain (outside the CDR3, taken from reference TRBV7-6 and TRBJ2-5): GAGVSQSPRYKVTKRGQDVALRCDPISGHVSLYWYRQALGQGPEFLTYFNYEAQQDKSGLPNDRFSAERPEGSISTLTIQRTEQRDSAMYRCASSLGPSGTRPQETQYFGPGTRLLVL.

This chain links TRBV10-1 with TRBJ2-7; D may be TRBD1 (6 bases). This CDR3 has 13 amino acids. V dropped 3 bases and J dropped 4 bases, with 10 bases sitting between them. The germline V gene has CDR1 WNHNN and CDR2 SYGVQD (reference sequence). The DNA for the CDR3 is TGCGCCAGCAGTGACGGACAGTTATACGAGCAGTACTTC. Its protein is CASSDGQLYEQYF.

The chain is built from TRBV2 and TRBJ2-3, with TRBD2 matching 12 bases. V lost 6 bases to trimming and J lost 2 bases; unmatched junction nucleotides: 12. This CDR3 is 18 amino acids long. Per the germline V gene, CDR1 is SNHLY and CDR2 is FYNNEI. The CDR3 DNA reads as TGTGCCAGCAGCGGTCCCGGGACTAGCGGGTGGCTCACAGATACGCAGTATTTT. Its translation: CASSGPGTSGWLTDTQYF.

The chain employs TRBV2 and TRBJ2-5; 12 bases match TRBD2. Germline trimming cut 4 bases from V and 2 bases from J; bases unmatched to any gene: 11. The CDR3 totals 18 residues. Germline V gives CDR1 SNHLY, CDR2 FYNNEI. The DNA for the CDR3 is TGTGCCAGCAGTGGGGGCCTAGCGGGAGGGCCAAAGCAAGAGACCCAGTACTTC. As protein: CASSGGLAGGPKQETQYF. The full variable domain, with the rest looked up from reference TRBV2 and TRBJ2-5, is EPEVTQTPSHQVTQMGQEVILRCVPISNHLYFYWYRQILGQKVEFLVSFYNNEISEKSEIFDDQFSVERPDGSNFTLKIRSTKLEDSAMYFCASSGGLAGGPKQETQYFGPGTRLLVL.

The chain is built from TRBV12-3 or TRBV12-4 and TRBJ1-5; D not resolved. V lost 3 bases, J lost 0 bases, and 6 bases lay in between. The CDR3 runs to 14 residues. This CDR3 is CASSFAYSNQPQHF. As DNA, the CDR3 is TGTGCCAGCAGTTTCGCATATAGCAATCAGCCCCAGCATTTT.

Only one count was recorded for this clonotype. A read error may account for a junction end that differs from germline. The J gene is TRBJ2-5, the V gene TRBV12-3 or TRBV12-4; D is perhaps TRBD2 (5 bases). This CDR3 is built from 15 residues. The CDR3 DNA reads as TGTGCCAGCAGTTTAGCGGGAGAGAAGCAAGAGACCCAGTGCTTC. As protein: CASSLAGEKQETQCF.